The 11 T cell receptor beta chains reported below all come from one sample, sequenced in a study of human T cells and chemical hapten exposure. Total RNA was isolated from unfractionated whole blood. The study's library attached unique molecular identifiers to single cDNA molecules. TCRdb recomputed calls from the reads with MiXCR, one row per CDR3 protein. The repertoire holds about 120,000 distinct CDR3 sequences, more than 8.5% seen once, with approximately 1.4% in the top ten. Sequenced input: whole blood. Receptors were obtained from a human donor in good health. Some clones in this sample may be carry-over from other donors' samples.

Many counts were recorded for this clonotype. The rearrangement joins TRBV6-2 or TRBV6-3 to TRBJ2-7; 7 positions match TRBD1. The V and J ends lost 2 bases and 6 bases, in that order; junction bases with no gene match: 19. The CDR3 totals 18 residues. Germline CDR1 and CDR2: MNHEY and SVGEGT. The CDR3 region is CASSYHRQGPRNSGEQYF. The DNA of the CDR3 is TGTGCCAGCAGTTACCACCGACAGGGCCCGAGAAACTCGGGCGAGCAGTACTTC.

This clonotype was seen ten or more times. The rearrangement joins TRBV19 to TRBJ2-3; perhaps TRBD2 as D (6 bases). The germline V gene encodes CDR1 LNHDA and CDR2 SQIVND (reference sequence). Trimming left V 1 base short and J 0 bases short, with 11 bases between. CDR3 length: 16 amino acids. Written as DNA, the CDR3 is TGTGCCAGTAGTATAGGACGGGGACTGAGCACAGATACGCAGTATTTT. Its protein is CASSIGRGLSTDTQYF. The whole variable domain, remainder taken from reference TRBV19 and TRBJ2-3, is DGGITQSPKYLFRKEGQNVTLSCEQNLNHDAMYWYRQDPGQGLRLIYYSQIVNDFQKGDIAEGYSVSREKKESFPLTVTSAQKNPTAFYLCASSIGRGLSTDTQYFGPGTRLTVL.

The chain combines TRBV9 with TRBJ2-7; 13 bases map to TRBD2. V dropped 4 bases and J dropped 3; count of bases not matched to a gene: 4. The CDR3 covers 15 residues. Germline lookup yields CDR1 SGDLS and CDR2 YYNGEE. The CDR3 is CASSKLAGGVYEQYF. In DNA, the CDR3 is TGTGCCAGCAGCAAACTAGCGGGAGGGGTCTACGAGCAGTACTTC.

This chain's CDR3 is CASSYRPGQGAYEQYF. The DNA of the CDR3 is TGTGCCAGCAGTTACCGCCCGGGACAGGGGGCTTACGAGCAGTACTTC. The rearrangement uses TRBV6-6 and TRBJ2-7; 12 bases are a match to TRBD1. The germline V gene encodes CDR1 MNHNY and CDR2 SVGAGI (reference sequence). The CDR3 runs 16 residues. Trimming took 2 bases from V and 4 from J; bases not matched to a gene: 6.

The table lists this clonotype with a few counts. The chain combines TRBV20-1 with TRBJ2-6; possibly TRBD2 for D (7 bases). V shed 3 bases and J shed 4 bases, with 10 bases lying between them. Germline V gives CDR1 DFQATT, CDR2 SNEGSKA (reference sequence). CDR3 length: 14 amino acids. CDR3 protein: CSASRGAGANVLTF. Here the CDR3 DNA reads TGCAGTGCTAGTCGGGGGGCCGGGGCCAACGTCCTGACTTTC.

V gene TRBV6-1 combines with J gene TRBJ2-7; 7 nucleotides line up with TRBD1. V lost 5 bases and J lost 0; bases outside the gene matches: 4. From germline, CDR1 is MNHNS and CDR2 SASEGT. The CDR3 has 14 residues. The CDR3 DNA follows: TGTGCCAGCAGTAAGGGACAGAGCTCCTACGAGCAGTACTTC. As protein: CASSKGQSSYEQYF.

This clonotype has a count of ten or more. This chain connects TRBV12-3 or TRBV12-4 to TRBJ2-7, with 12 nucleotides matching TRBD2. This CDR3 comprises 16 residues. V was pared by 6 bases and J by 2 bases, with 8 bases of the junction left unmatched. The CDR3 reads CASSSRLAGAAYEQYF. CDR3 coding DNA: TGTGCCAGCAGCTCGCGACTAGCGGGAGCCGCCTACGAGCAGTACTTC.

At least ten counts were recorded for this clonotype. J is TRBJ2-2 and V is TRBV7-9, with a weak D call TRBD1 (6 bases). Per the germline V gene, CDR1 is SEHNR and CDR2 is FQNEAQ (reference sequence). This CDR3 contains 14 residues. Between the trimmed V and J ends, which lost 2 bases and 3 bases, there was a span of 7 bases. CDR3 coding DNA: TGTGCCAGCAGCTTAAACAGGGACACCGGGGAGCTGTTTTTT. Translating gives CASSLNRDTGELFF.

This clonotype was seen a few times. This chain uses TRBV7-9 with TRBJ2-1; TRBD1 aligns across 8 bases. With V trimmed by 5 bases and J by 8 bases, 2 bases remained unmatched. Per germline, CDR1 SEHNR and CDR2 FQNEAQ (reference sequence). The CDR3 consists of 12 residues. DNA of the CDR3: TGTGCCAGCAGCCAGGGGGCGGATGAGCAGTTCTTC. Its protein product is CASSQGADEQFF.

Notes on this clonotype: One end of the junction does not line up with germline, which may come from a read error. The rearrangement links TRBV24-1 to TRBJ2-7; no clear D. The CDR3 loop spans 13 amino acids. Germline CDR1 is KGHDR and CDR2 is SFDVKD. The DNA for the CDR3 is TGTGCCACCAGTGATTTAAGAGGATACGAGCATTACTTC. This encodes CATSDLRGYEHYF.

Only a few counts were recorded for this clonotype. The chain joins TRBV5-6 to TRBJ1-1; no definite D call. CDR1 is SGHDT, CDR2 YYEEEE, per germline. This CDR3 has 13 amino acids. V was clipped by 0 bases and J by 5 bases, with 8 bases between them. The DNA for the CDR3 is TGTGCCAGCAGCTTGGTGGTTTGGACTGAAGCTTTCTTT. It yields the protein CASSLVVWTEAFF.